The sequence of this TCR beta chain was determined in a study of blood T cell repertoires in COVID-19. With 0 bases removed from V and 11 bases from J, the gap between germline ends came to 11 bases. The CDR3 runs to 14 residues. From germline, CDR1 is LGHDT and CDR2 YNNKEL (reference sequence). In its sample, this clone was seen once. Under the authors' procedure: Reference gene primer amplification gave estimated nucleated cell counts. Sequencing was performed with immunoSEQ multiplex PCR; in TCRdb, only in-frame clones are kept and a portion is missing. V and J calls and clone size are copied from that table; D and trimming were computed from the DNA. The sample has 180,000 or so clones; almost 85% are singletons.

The TCR was taken from a man aged 50 to 59 who had recovered from COVID-19. Source material: PBMCs or T cells enriched from blood (not recorded which). The rearrangement joins TRBV3-1 (or the pseudogene TRBV3-2) to TRBJ1-6, with D uncertain. This CDR3 is CASSQDSRLAPLHF. DNA of the CDR3: TGTGCCAGCAGCCAAGATTCCAGGTTGGCACCCCTCCACTTT.